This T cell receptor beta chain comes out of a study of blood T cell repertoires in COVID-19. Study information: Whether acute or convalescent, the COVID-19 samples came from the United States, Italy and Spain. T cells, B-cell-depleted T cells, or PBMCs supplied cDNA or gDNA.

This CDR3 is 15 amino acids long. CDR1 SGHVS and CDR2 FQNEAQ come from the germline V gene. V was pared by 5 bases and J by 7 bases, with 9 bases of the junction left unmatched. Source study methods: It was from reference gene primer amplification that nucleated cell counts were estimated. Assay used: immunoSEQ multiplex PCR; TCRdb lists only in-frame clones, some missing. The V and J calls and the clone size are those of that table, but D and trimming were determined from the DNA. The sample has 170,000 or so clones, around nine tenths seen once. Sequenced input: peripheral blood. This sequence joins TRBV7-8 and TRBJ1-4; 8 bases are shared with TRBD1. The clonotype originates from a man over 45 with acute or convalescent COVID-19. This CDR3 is CASSIPRGRGEKLFF. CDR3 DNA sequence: TGTGCCAGCAGCATTCCCAGGGGGCGAGGTGAAAAACTGTTTTTT.